The rows below give T cell receptor beta chains drawn from one sample of a study of T cell changes during pregnancy in multiple sclerosis. Using immunoSEQ multiplex PCR, the repertoire was profiled, and TCRdb retains in-frame clones only, with some absent. Of about 69,000 clones in the sample, just over 90% were seen once. This specimen consisted of peripheral blood, obtained in the third trimester of pregnancy. The receptors here all came from a female donor with multiple sclerosis, enrolled in a pregnancy study. Both conserved end residues are part of each CDR3. D genes are given only for firm matches.

d_call	v_call	j_call	cdr3_aa
TRBD1	TRBV7-8	TRBJ2-7	CASSGLGQTYEQYF
TRBD1	TRBV30	TRBJ2-2	CAWSGTGHTGELFF
-	TRBV28	TRBJ1-5	CASSPAARAGNQPQHF
TRBD1	TRBV5-1	TRBJ1-2	CASSLGGQANYGYTF
-	TRBV20-1	TRBJ2-1	CSAKSNEQFF
TRBD2	TRBV5-4	TRBJ2-7	CASSSVGGGNSYEQYF
TRBD1	TRBV7-2	TRBJ2-1	CASSQGQALNEQFF
TRBD1	TRBV29-1	TRBJ2-7	CSVGQGAEQYF
-	TRBV6-1	TRBJ1-1	CASSELRQGSTEAFF
-	TRBV7-3	TRBJ2-3	CASSPTDTDTQYF
-	TRBV6-1	TRBJ1-6	CASSEVLRKGRNSPLHF
-	TRBV18	TRBJ1-2	CASSPSKDRYYGYTF
TRBD2	TRBV18	TRBJ2-1	CASSGTSSYNEQFF
-	TRBV7-2	TRBJ2-7	CASSLTSLSSYEQYF
TRBD1	TRBV29-1	TRBJ2-3	CSVERGQATDTQYF
TRBD2	TRBV28	TRBJ2-3	CASSLTLAGVKDTQYF